This T cell receptor (beta chain) was retrieved from a study of cytomegalovirus exposure and HLA in healthy donors (TCRdb year 2017). Context from the whole study: An earlier analysis of about 530 of the donors reported about 300 Gb of sequence data and 90 million to 120 million unique TCR beta sequences obtained from about 179 million T cells. An early release covering roughly 640 HLA-typed donors comprised about 290 gigabases of sequencing data and around 86 million unique TCR sequences. The genetic ancestry cluster associated with self-reported Caucasian donors included 81% of the roughly 400 genotyped donors. The study was designed to test whether signatures of past pathogen exposure could be identified by cataloging public T cell receptors. The T cell repertoires of around 730 subjects were profiled by immunosequencing and related to cytomegalovirus serostatus. A separate validation cohort of over 95 different subjects was used in addition to the approximately 640-subject first cohort. To predict cytomegalovirus infection status, the study brought together high-throughput TCR immunosequencing, statistical association of individual TCRs with disease status, and machine learning. A later analysis re-analyzed previously published TCR beta repertoires from 666 donors and added high-resolution HLA genotyping to study TCR occurrence patterns. Rather than drawing on any new phenotypic data, the later analysis identified candidate immune exposures from TCR beta sequences and the way those sequences occurred across donors. To decide whether each TCR beta V gene segment behaved as functional or pseudogenic, an earlier analysis of fewer than 750 of the donors relied on high-throughput TCR beta sequencing. Alongside the repertoire data, information on donor age, sex, ethnicity and CMV serostatus was compiled. In a later genetic analysis, genome-wide SNP genotypes for about 65% of the roughly 670 donors were used, and that subset was treated as a discovery cohort. Every repertoire in the discovery cohort had been generated on one and the same sequencing platform. HLA typing included class I and class II loci at four-digit resolution. The number of donors typed differed by locus, with 629-630 for A, B, C, DRB1 and DQB1, more than 500 for DQA1, about 610 for DPA1, and approximately 470 for DPB1. Because of strong linkage in the cohort, roughly five DR-DQ haplotypes were treated as single units for association and clustering. Among 300 to 500 genotyped donors of the cohort, an average of around 240,000 unique TCR beta nucleotide sequences was sequenced per donor, of which about 19% were non-productive. Overall results and qualifications from the work: According to a later analysis, most CMV-associated TCR beta chains appeared to be HLA-restricted, and the HLA associations seemed to be driven largely by CMV exposure. A cluster of highly shared sequence variants was judged likely to represent a technical artifact of the sequencing pipeline. Presence/absence analyses assumed roughly uniform sequencing depth across donors, an assumption that may not hold. This cohort had only TCR beta chains sequenced, and the lack of alpha or paired-chain data limited which features could be detected. According to a later analysis, TCR association rates differed among HLA loci, with DRB1 alleles showing the most associated TCRs and HLA-C alleles showing the fewest. A later genetic analysis reported fewer N-insertions in productive TCRs among donors in an Asian-associated ancestry cluster than the 666-donor mean. Specific HLA alleles were associated with 15,000 to 20,000 TCR beta sequences at a false discovery rate of 0.05 in a later analysis. A further reported finding was that TCR beta sequences accurately predicted the HLA-A and HLA-B alleles for most subjects in the first cohort. When HLA alleles, especially DR and DQ, strongly co-occurred, attributing TCR associations to individual alleles was difficult. In the study, some 160 TCR beta chains were listed as associated with cytomegalovirus. The classifier was reported to diagnose cytomegalovirus status with high specificity and sensitivity in both the original and validation cohorts. A later analysis found that HLA-associated TCR beta chains were more clonally expanded and had lower generation probabilities than equally common non-associated chains. In vitro tests confirmed that a few of the cytomegalovirus-associated TCR beta chains recognize cytomegalovirus antigens. V-gene and J-gene trimming of TCR beta chains was associated with a missense DCLRE1C variant in a later genetic analysis, and the association was replicated in an independent cohort. The authors suggested that the approach could potentially be generalized to other disease states and immunological phenotypes. CMV serostatus was the only immune exposure information available for the cohort. Correlated functional status among segregating V segments might reflect linkage disequilibrium, but an unknown experimental factor could not be ruled out. Most TCR sequences were observed very rarely across donors, whereas some public TCRs were present in many individuals. Broadly in line with IMGT annotations, most TCR beta V segments showed up in productive rearrangements about 87% or about 30% of the time in an earlier analysis of 587 of the donors. According to a later analysis, parvovirus B19, influenza, CMV and Epstein-Barr virus appeared linked to several top co-occurrence clusters. HLA typing was unavailable for some donors at each locus, so association tests used only the typed subset. Because counts were too low, roughly 16 rarely observed V segments, including chromosome 9 orphons, were excluded from the earlier analysis of about 500 of the donors.

The library was generated by the immunoSEQ multiplex PCR assay. A mixture of 60 forward primers for TCR Vbeta segments and 13 reverse primers for TCR Jbeta segments was used in the multiplex PCR. The CDR3 region of rearranged TCR beta genes was amplified from genomic DNA with a multiplex PCR assay. Amplified TCR beta libraries were sequenced as 87-base-pair reads on the Illumina HiSeq System. In the paper's pipeline: A later analysis tallied around 87 million unique TCR beta chains across the approximately 670 repertoires, and approximately 9.9 million of those chains were shared by two or more donors. A nearest-neighbor algorithm error-corrected the raw reads and collapsed the reads into unique sequences, merging closely related sequences to remove PCR and sequencing errors. CDR3 sequences were aligned to IMGT reference sequences to assign V, D and J gene segments. Each retained sequence needed at least a six-nucleotide match to both a V gene segment and a J gene segment. Rearrangements were called productive when the CDR3 lacked stop codons and stayed in frame with V and J; all others were non-productive. Following IMGT convention, CDR3 was defined as the stretch from the second conserved V-encoded cysteine to the conserved J-encoded phenylalanine. The earlier analysis of more than 450 of the donors excluded sequences that lacked an unambiguous match to a single V gene segment. An earlier analysis of 587 of the donors classified V segments as functional when productive rearrangements were above 56.7% and as segregating when the standard deviation between donors was above 5%. A statistical classification framework was built for diagnosing cytomegalovirus status from the catalog of TCR beta chain sequences. In a later analysis, V and J genes were assigned by comparing TCR nucleotide sequences against IMGT/GENE-DB human TR gene sequences. A later analysis assigned CDR3 sequences and most-parsimonious VDJ recombination scenarios with the TCRdist pipeline. In a later analysis, each TCR beta chain was defined by its CDR3 amino acid sequence together with its V-gene family, and reads lacking a unique V-gene family were excluded. A later analysis removed several hundred highly shared, low-generation-probability nucleotide sequences to deal with suspected cross-contamination and a sequencing artifact. A later analysis calculated a clonal expansion index for each public chain from normalized within-repertoire ranks of inferred template counts. In a later analysis, generation probabilities were computed using a VDJ recombination model fitted to out-of-frame rearrangements, and the results were checked against IGoR. In a later analysis, TCR-TCR, TCR-HLA and TCR-CMV co-occurrence was scored with hypergeometric tests, and a repertoire-size bias correction was applied to TCR pairs. To estimate false discovery rates, a later analysis permuted the HLA or CMV assignments 20 times. A later analysis grouped co-occurring TCRs with DBSCAN, adding TCRdist sequence similarity when clustering within HLA-allele-positive subsets. Repertoires with fewer than 30,000 or more than 120,000 public chains, plus five repertoires with anomalous nucleotide sharing, were excluded from co-occurrence clustering. Held by TCRdb, this immuneACCESS table contains in-frame sequences only and omits some clones. Under half of the omission traces to an unresolved V gene where checked; the cause of the rest is unknown. D and trimming were read from the DNA, whereas the V and J calls and clone size are those reported in that table. The sample records around 150,000 clones, roughly 83% of which are singletons. The ten largest make up around 3.2% of the sample.

Only a few counts were recorded for this clone. No antigen is known for it. No much larger clone exists at a distance of one base, and base qualities are not known. The cohort consisted of 600 to 700 healthy bone marrow donors. Cohort members were all nominally healthy when sampled, although unrecorded immune exposures were likely present. Of the 650 to 700 cohort members, approximately 280 had positive CMV serostatus and approximately 400 had negative CMV serostatus, and CMV serostatus was not recorded for the donor. A peripheral blood sample was provided by each donor, and peripheral blood mononuclear cells were used for TCR beta sequencing. The Qiagen DNeasy Blood Extraction Kit was used to extract genomic DNA from the blood cell samples. The TCR comes from a human donor in good health. Sequenced sample: PBMCs.

The nucleotide sequence reads TGCGCCAGCAGCTTGGGGGGTATTAGCGGGGGCTTGAATGAGCAGTTCTTC. Its protein reads: CASSLGGISGGLNEQFF. The chain is assembled from TRBV5-1 and TRBJ2-1, with TRBD2 identical over 9 junction bases. In the germline V gene, CDR1 corresponds to SGHRS and CDR2 to YFSETQ. Germline trimming amounts to 0 bases on V and 7 bases on J, with 11 as the count of junction bases outside the gene matches. The CDR3 numbers 17 residues from cysteine through phenylalanine. The entry retains the CDR3 DNA only, 51 bases that are in frame from base 1.